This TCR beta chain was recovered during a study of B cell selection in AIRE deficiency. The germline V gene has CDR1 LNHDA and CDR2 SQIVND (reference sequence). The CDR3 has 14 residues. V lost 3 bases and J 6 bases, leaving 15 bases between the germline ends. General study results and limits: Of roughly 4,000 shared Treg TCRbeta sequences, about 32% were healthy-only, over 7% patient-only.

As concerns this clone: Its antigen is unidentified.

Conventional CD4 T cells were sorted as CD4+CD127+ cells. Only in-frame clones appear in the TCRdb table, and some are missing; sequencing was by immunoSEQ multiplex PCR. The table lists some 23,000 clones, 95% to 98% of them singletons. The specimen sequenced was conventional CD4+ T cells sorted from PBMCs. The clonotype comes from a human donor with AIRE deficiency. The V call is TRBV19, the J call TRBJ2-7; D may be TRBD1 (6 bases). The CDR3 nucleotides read TGTGCCAGTAGTATTCTCATGGGGACACGCGAGCAGTACTTC. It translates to CASSILMGTREQYF.